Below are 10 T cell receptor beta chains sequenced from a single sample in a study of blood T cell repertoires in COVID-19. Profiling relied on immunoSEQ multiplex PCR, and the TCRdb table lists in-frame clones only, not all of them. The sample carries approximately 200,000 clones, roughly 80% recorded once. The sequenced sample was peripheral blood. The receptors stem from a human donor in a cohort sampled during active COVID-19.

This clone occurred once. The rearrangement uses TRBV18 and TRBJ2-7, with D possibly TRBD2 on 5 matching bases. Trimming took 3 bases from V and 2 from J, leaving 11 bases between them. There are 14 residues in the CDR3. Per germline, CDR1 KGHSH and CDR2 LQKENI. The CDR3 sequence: CASSPEVLTYEQYF. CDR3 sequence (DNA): TGTGCCAGCTCACCGGAGGTGTTGACCTACGAGCAGTACTTC.

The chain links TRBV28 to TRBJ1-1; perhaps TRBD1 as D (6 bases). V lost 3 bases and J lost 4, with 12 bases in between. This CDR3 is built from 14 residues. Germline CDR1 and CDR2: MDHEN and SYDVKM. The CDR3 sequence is CASSFYQGTTEAFF. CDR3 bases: TGTGCCAGCAGTTTCTATCAGGGGACCACTGAAGCTTTCTTT.

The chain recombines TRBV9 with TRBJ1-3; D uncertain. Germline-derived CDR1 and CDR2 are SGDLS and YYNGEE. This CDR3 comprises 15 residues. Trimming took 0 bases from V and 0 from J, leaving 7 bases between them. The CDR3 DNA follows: TGTGCCAGCAGCGTAGCGGGATACTCTGGAAACACCATATATTTT. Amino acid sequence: CASSVAGYSGNTIYF.

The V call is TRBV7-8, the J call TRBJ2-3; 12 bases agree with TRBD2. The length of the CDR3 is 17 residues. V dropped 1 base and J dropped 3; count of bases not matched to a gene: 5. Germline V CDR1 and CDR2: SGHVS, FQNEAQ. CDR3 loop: CASSLDLAGGGTDTQYF. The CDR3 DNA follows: TGTGCCAGCAGCTTAGACCTAGCGGGAGGGGGGACAGATACGCAGTATTTT. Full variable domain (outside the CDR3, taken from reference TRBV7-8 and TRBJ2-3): GAGVSQSPRYKVAKRGQDVALRCDPISGHVSLFWYQQALGQGPEFLTYFQNEAQLDKSGLPSDRFFAERPEGSVSTLKIQRTQQEDSAVYLCASSLDLAGGGTDTQYFGPGTRLTVL.

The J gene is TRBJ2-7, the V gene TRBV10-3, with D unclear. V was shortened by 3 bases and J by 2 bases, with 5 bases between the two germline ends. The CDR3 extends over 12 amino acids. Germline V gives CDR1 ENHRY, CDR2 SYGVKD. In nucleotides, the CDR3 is TGTGCCATCAGTGACTCTCCCTACGAGCAGTACTTC. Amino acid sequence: CAISDSPYEQYF.

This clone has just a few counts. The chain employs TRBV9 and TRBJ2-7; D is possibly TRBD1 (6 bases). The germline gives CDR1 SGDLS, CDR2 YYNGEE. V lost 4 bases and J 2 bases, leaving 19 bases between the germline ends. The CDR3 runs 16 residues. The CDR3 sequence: CASSPDRQVTAYEQYF. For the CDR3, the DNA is TGTGCCAGCAGCCCGGACCGACAGGTAACCGCCTACGAGCAGTACTTC.

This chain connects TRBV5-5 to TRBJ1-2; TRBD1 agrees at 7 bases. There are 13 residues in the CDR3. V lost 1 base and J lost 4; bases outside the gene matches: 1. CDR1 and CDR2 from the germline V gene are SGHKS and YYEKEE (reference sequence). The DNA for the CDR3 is TGTGCCAGCAGCTTGAGGGGGCCCTATGGCTACACCTTC. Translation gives CASSLRGPYGYTF.

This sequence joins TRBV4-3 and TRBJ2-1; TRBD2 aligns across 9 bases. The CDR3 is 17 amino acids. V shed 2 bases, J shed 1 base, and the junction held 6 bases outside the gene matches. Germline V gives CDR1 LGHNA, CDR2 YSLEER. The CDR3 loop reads CASSQQSGGFSYNEQFF. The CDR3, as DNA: TGCGCCAGCAGCCAACAAAGCGGGGGGTTTTCCTACAATGAGCAGTTCTTC.

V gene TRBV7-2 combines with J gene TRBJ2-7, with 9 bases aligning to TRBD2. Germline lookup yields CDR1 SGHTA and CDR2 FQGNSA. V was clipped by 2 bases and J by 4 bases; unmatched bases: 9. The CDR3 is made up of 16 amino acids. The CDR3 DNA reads TGTGCCAGCAGCTTACTCCTAGCGGGACGCTCGTACGAGCAGTACTTC. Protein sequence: CASSLLLAGRSYEQYF.

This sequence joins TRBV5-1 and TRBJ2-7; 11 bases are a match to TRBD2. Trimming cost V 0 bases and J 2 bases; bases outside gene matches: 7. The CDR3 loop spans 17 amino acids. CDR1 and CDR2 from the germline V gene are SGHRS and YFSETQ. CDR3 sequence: CASSLAFPGLAAYEQYF. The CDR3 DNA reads TGCGCCAGCAGCTTGGCGTTTCCGGGACTAGCGGCCTACGAGCAGTACTTC.